This T cell receptor (beta chain) was obtained from a study of Graves' ophthalmopathy and Graves' hyperthyroidism. Across the whole study: Where ophthalmopathy was absent within 18 months of follow-up, hyperthyroidism was stable.

Researchers took RNA transcripts and amplified TCR beta CDR3 regions from them. The first-round RT-PCR employed HTBI primers together with the Qiagen OneStep RT-PCR kit. A multiplex PCR was then performed as the second round. Each CDR3 protein is one row after TCRdb ran MiXCR on the multiplex PCR reads. In the table there are 1 million to 1.3 million distinct CDR3 sequences, roughly two fifths of which are singletons. Comment on this clonotype: No antigen is known for it.

The study's findings and limits: Most thyroid clonotypes expanded beyond 0.001 frequency were also found in blood. Distinction of ophthalmopathy from stable hyperthyroidism by a 13-signature model reached 85% to 90% sensitivity and just under 84% specificity.

The CDR3 length is 15 residues. V lost 6 bases, J lost 5 bases, and 10 bases stayed unmatched. Germline CDR1 and CDR2: SGHTA and FQGNSA. Each hyperthyroidism patient was newly diagnosed, with under 2 months' duration, and aged 18 to 65. Sequenced input: peripheral blood or thyroid tissue (not recorded which). The sequence was obtained from an adult man with Graves' hyperthyroidism. This rearrangement joins TRBV7-2 to TRBJ1-1; TRBD1 matches 9 bases. The CDR3 is CASRSGTGSLTEAFF. The CDR3 DNA follows: TGTGCCAGCAGGTCTGGGACAGGGAGTTTGACTGAAGCTTTCTTT.